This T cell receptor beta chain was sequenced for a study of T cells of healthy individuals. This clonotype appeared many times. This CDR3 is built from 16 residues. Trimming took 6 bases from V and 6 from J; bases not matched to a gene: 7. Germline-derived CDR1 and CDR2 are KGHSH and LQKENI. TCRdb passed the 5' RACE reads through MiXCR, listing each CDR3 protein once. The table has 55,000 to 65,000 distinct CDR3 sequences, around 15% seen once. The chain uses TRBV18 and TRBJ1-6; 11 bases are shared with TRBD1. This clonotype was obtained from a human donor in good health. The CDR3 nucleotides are TGTGCCAGCTCGGCCGGGACAGGGGGTACTAATTCACCCCTCCACTTT. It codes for CASSAGTGGTNSPLHF. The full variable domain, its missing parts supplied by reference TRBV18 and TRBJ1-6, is NAGVMQNPRHLVRRRGQEARLRCSPMKGHSHVYWYRQLPEEGLKFMVYLQKENIIDESGMPKERFSAEFPKEGPSILRIQQVVRGDSAAYFCASSAGTGGTNSPLHFGNGTRLTVT.